This is a list of T cell receptor beta chains from one sample in a study of spatial heterogeneity in lung cancer. TCRdb recomputed calls from the 5' RACE reads with MiXCR, one row per CDR3 protein. Found here are around 120,000 distinct CDR3 sequences, 9% to 15% of them singletons; the top ten hold roughly 17%. The specimen comprised PBMCs, sampled at follow-up. These receptors originate from a male donor with early-stage non-small cell lung cancer. Both conserved end residues are part of each CDR3. A D gene is named only where the DNA matches it firmly. Rows give clone size only sometimes, using once, few, many, or a class for an expanded clone.

>TRBD2|TRBV11-2|TRBJ2-1|many
TGTGCCAGCAGCTTGCCTAGCGGGGGAAATGAGCAGTTCTTC
CASSLPSGGNEQFF
>NA|TRBV20-1|TRBJ2-1|many
TGCAGTGCTCCCAAGGGGGGGAGCTCCTACAATGAGCAGTTCTTC
CSAPKGGSSYNEQFF
>NA|TRBV12-3/TRBV12-4|TRBJ1-4|few
TGTGCCAGCAGTTTGAGGCGGCAGGATGAAAAACTGTTTTTT
CASSLRRQDEKLFF
>NA|TRBV7-2|TRBJ2-5|NA
TGTGCCAGCAGCTTAGGCGGACTTACTAAAGAGACCCAGTACTTC
CASSLGGLTKETQYF
>TRBD2|TRBV5-1|TRBJ2-2|few
TGCGCCAGCAGCTGGGCCCCTAGCGGGGGGACCGGGGAGCTGTTTTTT
CASSWAPSGGTGELFF
>NA|TRBV5-1|TRBJ2-6|NA
TGCGCCAGCAGCTTGGAAGCCTCTGGGGCCAACGTCCTGACTTTC
CASSLEASGANVLTF
>NA|TRBV11-2|TRBJ1-6|few
TGTGCCAGCAGCTTATCAGGGGATTCACCCCTCCACTTT
CASSLSGDSPLHF
>NA|TRBV27|TRBJ2-1|many
TGTGCCAGCAGTTTTTTGGGCGGAAAAGGGAACAATGAGCAGTTCTTC
CASSFLGGKGNNEQFF
>NA|TRBV18|TRBJ1-5|once
TGTGCCAGCTCCCCCGAGGCCCCAGGGCTCCATCAGCCCCAGCATTTT
CASSPEAPGLHQPQHF
>TRBD2|TRBV11-1|TRBJ2-3|few
TGTGCCAGCAGCGTTCCGGGACTAGCGTTGACAGATACGCAGTATTTT
CASSVPGLALTDTQYF
>NA|TRBV10-3|TRBJ2-3|few
TGTGCCATCAGTGGGGTGGCAGTTAGCACAGATACGCAGTATTTT
CAISGVAVSTDTQYF
>NA|TRBV4-3|TRBJ1-1|many
TGCGCCAGCAGCCAAGATGTGCAGGGAGGGACTGAAGCTTTCTTT
CASSQDVQGGTEAFF
>NA|TRBV10-3|TRBJ1-2|many
TGTGCCATCAGTGTCGGCCAGGGATCAAATGGCTACACCTTC
CAISVGQGSNGYTF
>TRBD1|TRBV28|TRBJ1-5|NA
TGTGCCAGCAGTTCCGGGACAGGGAACGATCAGCCCCAGCATTTT
CASSSGTGNDQPQHF
>NA|TRBV28|TRBJ2-3|many
TGTGCCAGCAGGACATCAGGGGGGATCAATTTT
CASRTSGGINF
>NA|TRBV6-4|TRBJ2-3|many
TGTGCCAGCAGTGACTCCACAGAGACAGATACGCAGTATTTT
CASSDSTETDTQYF
>NA|TRBV7-8|TRBJ1-1|NA
TGTGCCAGCAGCTTAAGGGGGGGAGCCACTGAAGCTTTCTTT
CASSLRGGATEAFF
>NA|TRBV4-2|TRBJ2-5|NA
TGTGCCAGCAGCCAAAGGCGGAGTGAGACCCAGTACTTC
CASSQRRSETQYF
>TRBD1|TRBV5-4|TRBJ2-7|few
TGTGCCAGCAGCAAAGCCCCCGGGACAGGGGTCGAGCAGTACTTC
CASSKAPGTGVEQYF
>NA|TRBV9|TRBJ1-6|NA
TGTGCCAGCTCCGTCGGCCGAGATTCACCCCTCCACTTT
CASSVGRDSPLHF
>NA|TRBV20-1|TRBJ1-1|NA
TGCAGTGCTAGAGTGGGGAGGAGGGCTGAAGCTTTCTTT
CSARVGRRAEAFF
>TRBD2|TRBV7-2|TRBJ2-7|few
TGTGCCAGCAGCTTAGCCCGGCTAGCGGGGCCCTACGAGCAGTACTTC
CASSLARLAGPYEQYF
>NA|TRBV9|TRBJ2-6|many
TGTGCCAGCAGCGTAGTTTCCGCGGGCAACGTCCTGACTTTC
CASSVVSAGNVLTF
>NA|TRBV20-1|TRBJ2-5|few
TGCAGTGCCACGGCGGACCAAGAGACCCAGTACTTC
CSATADQETQYF
>NA|TRBV9|TRBJ2-2|NA
TGTGCCCCTCCCTGGAACGGGGAGCTGTTTTTT
CAPPWNGELFF
>TRBD2|TRBV10-3|TRBJ2-3|many
TGTGCCATCAGTGGCGTCGAGACTAGCGGGTCTATTGATACGCAGTATTTT
CAISGVETSGSIDTQYF
>TRBD1|TRBV3-1|TRBJ2-2|NA
TGTGCCAGCAGCCCGGACCGGGCAGGGGGAAAGGCCGGGGAGCTGTTTTTT
CASSPDRAGGKAGELFF
>NA|TRBV2|TRBJ1-6|NA
TGTGCCACCAAACCCCTCCTGATGGATTCACCCCTCCACTTT
CATKPLLMDSPLHF
>NA|TRBV18|TRBJ2-7|NA
TGTGCCAGCTCACCAGACAGTGGGTGGGGCTACGAGCAGTACTTC
CASSPDSGWGYEQYF
>NA|TRBV6-2/TRBV6-3|TRBJ1-5|many
TGTGCCAGCAGTGCCCTCGACCAAAACAATCAGCCCCAGCATTTT
CASSALDQNNQPQHF
>NA|TRBV28|TRBJ1-5|many
TGTGCCAGCTCTAAATATCCTGAGCCCCAGCATTTT
CASSKYPEPQHF
>TRBD1|TRBV20-1|TRBJ1-2|many
TGCAGTGCTACGGACAGGGGGCTTGGCTACACCTTC
CSATDRGLGYTF
>NA|TRBV7-2|TRBJ1-2|many
TGTGCCAGCAGCTCTCGGCCCCCGGACGGCTACACCTTC
CASSSRPPDGYTF
>NA|TRBV24-1|TRBJ2-1|few
TGTGCCACCAGTGACCCTGGGAGAGGGCAGTTCTTC
CATSDPGRGQFF
>TRBD2|TRBV5-1|TRBJ2-1|NA
TGTGCCAGCAGCCCCGGACTAGCGGGGCGGGGTTTGTTCTCCTACAATGAGCAGTTCTTC
CASSPGLAGRGLFSYNEQFF
>NA|TRBV2|TRBJ2-7|NA
TGTGCCAGCAGCAGGGGGGGCTACGAGCAGTACTTC
CASSRGGYEQYF
>NA|TRBV2|TRBJ2-2|many
TGTGCCAGCAGTGCGGAGGGGAGGTCCGGGGAGCTGTTTTTT
CASSAEGRSGELFF
>NA|TRBV5-7|TRBJ2-7|NA
TGTGCCAGCAAGCAGACAGAGTGTCTCCCCTACGAGCAGTACTTC
CASKQTECLPYEQYF
>NA|TRBV20-1|TRBJ1-1|NA
TGCAGTGCTAGAGATCCCAGGCGCGCACAGCTGAACACTGAAGCTTTCTTT
CSARDPRRAQLNTEAFF
>TRBD1|TRBV5-1|TRBJ1-1|few
TGCGCCAGCAGCGGCGGGACAGTGAACACTGAAGCTTTCTTT
CASSGGTVNTEAFF
>NA|TRBV5-1|TRBJ1-1|many
TGCGCCAGCAGCCCCTCCGAGGGATATGGCACTGAAGCTTTCTTT
CASSPSEGYGTEAFF
>NA|TRBV28|TRBJ2-7|NA
TGTGCCAGCAGTTTGTTGGGGCGTGAGTACTTC
CASSLLGREYF
>TRBD1|TRBV29-1|TRBJ2-7|few
TGCAGCGCCCGAACAGGGGTCGGGACCTACGAGCAGTACTTC
CSARTGVGTYEQYF
>NA|TRBV4-3|TRBJ2-6|many
TGCGCCAGCAGCCAAGGTCACGGGGCCAACGTCCTGACTTTC
CASSQGHGANVLTF
>TRBD2|TRBV4-2|TRBJ2-5|NA
TGTGCCAGCAGCCAAGACACGGGGGGGCGAGAGACCCAGTACTTC
CASSQDTGGRETQYF
>NA|TRBV10-3|TRBJ2-7|many
TGTGCCATCAGTGAGTCAGGCAGCTCCTACGAGCAGTACTTC
CAISESGSSYEQYF